Following are 16 T cell receptor beta chains from one sample sequenced in a study of cytomegalovirus exposure and HLA in healthy donors. Amplification used 60 Vbeta primers and 13 Jbeta primers. The repertoire was sequenced with immunoSEQ multiplex PCR; TCRdb's copy has only in-frame clones and lacks some. The sample gives about 130,000 clones, approximately 82% of which show up once; about 2.7% is in the top ten. The sequenced sample consisted of PBMCs. The receptor set was obtained from a woman younger than 35 in good health and CMV-seropositive.

The CDR3 DNA follows: TGTGCCAGCAGCCAGAGGAGCGGGGGAAAGTACAATGAGCAGTTCTTC. Translated, it gives CASSQRSGGKYNEQFF. The rearrangement joins TRBV4-2 to TRBJ2-1, with 8 bases lining up with TRBD2. This CDR3 has 16 amino acids. Germline CDR1 and CDR2: LGHNA and YNFKEQ. The V gene end was trimmed by 3 bases and the J gene end by 4 bases; junction bases not matched to a gene: 8.

The genes are TRBV6-1 and TRBJ2-5; 7 nucleotides match TRBD2. The germline V gene has CDR1 MNHNS and CDR2 SASEGT. The length of the CDR3 is 12 residues. The V and J ends lost 10 bases and 5 bases, in that order; junction bases with no gene match: 7. The CDR3: CATRQGGETQYF. CDR3 nucleotides: TGTGCCACTAGGCAGGGAGGGGAGACCCAGTACTTC.

This clone was seen a handful of times. J is TRBJ2-7 and V is TRBV25-1; 11 bases agree with TRBD1. J was trimmed by 2 bases and V by 2 bases; bases with no gene match: 5. In germline, CDR1 is MGHDK, CDR2 SYGVNS. The CDR3 totals 16 residues. CDR3 DNA sequence: TGTGCCAGCAGTGAAAAAAGGGGACAGGGGGCCTACGAGCAGTACTTC. This gives the protein CASSEKRGQGAYEQYF.

The V gene is TRBV7-9, the J gene TRBJ1-1; TRBD1 is a possible D gene (6 bases). CDR3 length: 15 residues. The germline gives CDR1 SEHNR, CDR2 FQNEAQ (reference sequence). Trimming stripped 1 base from V and 4 bases from J, with 13 bases between. The CDR3 DNA sequence: TGTGCCAGCAGCTTAGGGGGGGGCTTGGGCACTGAAGCTTTCTTT. It is translated as CASSLGGGLGTEAFF.

This clone appeared a few times. The gene calls are TRBV18 and TRBJ2-7, with TRBD1 as a possible D gene (6 bases). V was trimmed by 2 bases and J by 1 base, leaving 9 bases between them. There are 14 residues in the CDR3. CDR1 is KGHSH, CDR2 LQKENI, per germline. CDR3 bases: TGTGCCAGCTCACCAGTGGACAGATCCTACGAGCAGTACTTC. This sequence encodes CASSPVDRSYEQYF.

This clone was recorded a few times. V and J are TRBV6-5 and TRBJ2-7; 7 positions match TRBD1. Trimming at V came to 5 bases and at J to 6 bases, leaving 10 bases not matched to a gene. This CDR3 spans 14 amino acids. Germline V lookup: CDR1 MNHEY, CDR2 SVGAGI. CDR3 DNA sequence: TGTGCCAGCAGTATCGACAGGGTCCAGGGCGAGCAGTACTTC. The encoded protein is CASSIDRVQGEQYF.

The chain links TRBV9 to TRBJ2-1; 11 bases line up with TRBD2. The V gene end was trimmed by 3 bases and the J gene end by 2 bases; junction bases not matched to a gene: 1. Germline loops: CDR1 SGDLS, CDR2 YYNGEE. The CDR3 length is 15 residues. DNA for the CDR3: TGTGCCAGCAGCGCGACTAGCGGGGCCTACAATGAGCAGTTCTTC. It yields the protein CASSATSGAYNEQFF.

This chain joins TRBV6-1 and TRBJ2-1, with D possibly being TRBD2 (5 bases). This CDR3 is built from 12 residues. V was shortened by 8 bases and J by 6 bases, with 11 bases between the two germline ends. CDR1 MNHNS and CDR2 SASEGT come from the germline V gene. The CDR3 spells CASGLAGNEQFF. The DNA for the CDR3 is TGTGCCAGCGGACTGGCGGGCAATGAGCAGTTCTTC.

The chain combines TRBV11-2 with TRBJ1-4; the D is unclear. Germline V gene data show CDR1 as SGHAT and CDR2 as FQNNGV. The CDR3 covers 13 residues. The V end lost 1 base, the J end lost 8 bases, and 8 bases lay between the germline ends. The CDR3 is CASSLGSLEKLFF. In nucleotides, the CDR3 is TGTGCCAGCAGCTTAGGCAGTTTGGAAAAACTGTTTTTT. Full variable domain (rest looked up from reference TRBV11-2 and TRBJ1-4): EAGVAQSPRYKIIEKRQSVAFWCNPISGHATLYWYQQILGQGPKLLIQFQNNGVVDDSQLPKDRFSAERLKGVDSTLKIQPAKLEDSAVYLCASSLGSLEKLFFGSGTQLSVL.

This clone was detected a few times. J is TRBJ2-3 and V is TRBV7-9; D gene uncertain. Trimming pared 10 bases from V and 9 bases from J, leaving 14 bases between. Looked up from germline, CDR1 is SEHNR and CDR2 is FQNEAQ (reference sequence). The CDR3 totals 11 residues. In DNA form, the CDR3 reads TGTGCCATCGACTCGATCGGCACGCAGTATTTT. This codes for CAIDSIGTQYF.

The V and J genes are TRBV30 and TRBJ2-4, with TRBD1 identical over 7 bases. Germline V gene lookup returns CDR1 GTSNPN and CDR2 SVGIG (reference sequence). This CDR3 is built from 12 residues. With 0 bases clipped from V and 11 bases from J, the junction kept 4 bases outside the gene matches. The CDR3 nucleotides read TGTGCCTGGAGTGTTAACAGGGGCCTTCAGTACTTC. Protein product: CAWSVNRGLQYF.

The genes are TRBV4-1 and TRBJ1-5; D unresolved. The CDR3 sequence is 13 residues long. V was cut by 0 bases and J by 6 bases, with 6 bases left in between. CDR1 MGHRA and CDR2 YSYEKL come from the germline V gene. This CDR3 is CASSQDRGQPQHF. In DNA, the CDR3 is TGCGCCAGCAGCCAAGATCGAGGTCAGCCCCAGCATTTT.

The V gene is TRBV5-4, the J gene TRBJ2-2, with D possibly TRBD2 on 5 matching bases. The CDR3 extends over 14 amino acids. The germline V gene encodes CDR1 SGHNT and CDR2 YYREEE (reference sequence). Between the trimmed V and J ends, which lost 6 bases and 6 bases, there was a span of 15 bases. The CDR3 region has the DNA TGTGCCAGCATAGCTTCGTCTAGCTCCGGGGAGCTGTTTTTT. Protein: CASIASSSSGELFF.

The chain uses TRBV28 and TRBJ2-7; 9 nucleotides match TRBD2. The CDR3 covers 15 residues. Germline V lookup: CDR1 MDHEN, CDR2 SYDVKM. J was trimmed by 3 bases and V by 7 bases; bases with no gene match: 10. The CDR3 DNA follows: TGTGCCAGCAAACCCCCGAGGCGGGGGGGCTACGAGCAGTACTTC. Translating gives CASKPPRRGGYEQYF.

V gene TRBV4-1 combines with J gene TRBJ2-2; no firm D call. CDR3 length: 14 residues. V was trimmed by 0 bases and J by 7 bases, leaving 9 bases between them. Germline V gives CDR1 MGHRA, CDR2 YSYEKL. The CDR3 protein is CASSQDEEIGELFF. CDR3 nucleotide sequence: TGCGCCAGCAGCCAAGACGAGGAAATCGGGGAGCTGTTTTTT.

The V call is TRBV4-1, the J call TRBJ2-7; no reliable D call. The CDR3 extends over 15 amino acids. The germline V gene encodes CDR1 MGHRA and CDR2 YSYEKL. With 5 bases removed from V and 4 bases from J, the gap between germline ends came to 18 bases. The CDR3 loop reads CASSEIRGVTYEQYF. CDR3 in DNA: TGCGCCAGCAGCGAAATCAGAGGCGTGACTTACGAGCAGTACTTC.